The 30 T cell receptor beta chains given below trace back to one sample, sequenced in a study of OX40 agonist ivuxolimab in advanced cancers. Sequenced by immunoSEQ multiplex PCR; TCRdb stores in-frame clones only, minus some. The repertoire includes over 20,000 clones, 70% to 90% of them detected once, and less than 25% sits in the top ten. Sequencing was performed on CD4+ or CD8+ T cells sorted from blood, taken in a trial of the OX40 agonist ivuxolimab. The receptor set was obtained from an adult with an advanced solid tumor such as melanoma, head and neck, liver or kidney cancer.

The chain couples TRBV30 to TRBJ2-7; 9 bases are shared with TRBD2. The germline V gene has CDR1 GTSNPN and CDR2 SVGIG (reference sequence). The CDR3 is made up of 12 amino acids. After removal of 7 bases from V and 3 bases from J, the junction contained 4 bases not matched to a gene. CDR3 sequence reads: CAYSGRDYEQYF. CDR3 DNA sequence: TGTGCCTATAGCGGGAGAGACTACGAGCAGTACTTC.

The V and J genes are TRBV10-3 and TRBJ2-2, with no clear D. CDR1 is ENHRY and CDR2 is SYGVKD in the germline V gene. Trimming removed 6 bases from V and 3 bases from J, with 8 bases in between. The CDR3 has 13 amino acids. This CDR3 reads CAISDSYTGELFF. The CDR3 nucleotides read TGTGCCATCAGCGACTCCTACACCGGGGAGCTGTTTTTT.

The chain recombines TRBV7-9 with TRBJ2-3; 8 nucleotides match TRBD1. The CDR3 runs to 15 residues. J gave up 3 bases and V 10 bases, and 12 bases lay outside the gene matches. The V gene's germline CDR1 is SEHNR and CDR2 FQNEAQ (reference sequence). CDR3 sequence (DNA): TGTGCCATCGGACAGGGAACAATTGCGACAGATACGCAGTATTTT. This encodes CAIGQGTIATDTQYF.

This sequence joins TRBV27 and TRBJ1-5; D gene unclear. The CDR3 has 13 residues. Germline CDR1 and CDR2: MNHEY and SMNVEV (reference sequence). V gave up 2 bases and J gave up 5 bases, with 7 bases separating them. CDR3 nucleotide sequence: TGTGCCAGCAGTTTAGTTGGATATCAGCCCCAGCATTTT. Translated, it gives CASSLVGYQPQHF.

There are a few counts of this clone. The chain carries TRBV30 and TRBJ1-5; 9 nucleotides agree with TRBD1. The V gene's germline CDR1 is GTSNPN and CDR2 SVGIG (reference sequence). This CDR3 is 14 amino acids long. V gave up 1 base and J gave up 7 bases; unmatched junction bases: 5. CDR3 nucleotide sequence: TGTGCCTGGAGTGACAGGGGGCTTTACCAGCCCCAGCATTTT. Its translation is CAWSDRGLYQPQHF.

The chain has TRBV11-2 and TRBJ2-1; 7 bases fit TRBD2. This CDR3 is built from 12 residues. Germline V lookup: CDR1 SGHAT, CDR2 FQNNGV. V lost 3 bases and J lost 9; bases outside the gene matches: 2. For the CDR3, the DNA is TGTGCCAGCAGCTTGACGGGGGGTGAGCAGTTCTTC. Amino acids: CASSLTGGEQFF. The full variable domain, completed using reference TRBV11-2 and TRBJ2-1, is EAGVAQSPRYKIIEKRQSVAFWCNPISGHATLYWYQQILGQGPKLLIQFQNNGVVDDSQLPKDRFSAERLKGVDSTLKIQPAKLEDSAVYLCASSLTGGEQFFGPGTRLTVL.

This rearrangement joins TRBV21-1 to TRBJ1-4; the D segment call TRBD1 is taken from the table without a DNA check. TRBV21-1 is a pseudogene segment. This CDR3 has 17 residues. This CDR3 is CASSKKSRTGFREKLFF. CDR3 coding DNA: TGTGCCAGCAGCAAAAAAAGTAGGACAGGGTTTCGAGAAAAACTGTTTTTT.

V usage is TRBV9 and J usage is TRBJ2-7, with 7 bases identical to TRBD2. CDR3 length: 13 amino acids. Germline assignment: CDR1 SGDLS and CDR2 YYNGEE. Trimming at V came to 4 bases and at J to 4 bases, leaving 5 bases not matched to a gene. CDR3 in DNA: TGTGCCAGCAGCCCTCCCGGGGGGTACGAGCAGTACTTC. Translated, it gives CASSPPGGYEQYF.

This chain links TRBV9 with TRBJ2-7, with 7 nucleotides matching TRBD2. V shed 3 bases and J 3 bases; nucleotides not matched to a gene: 3. The germline CDR1 and CDR2 sequences are SGDLS and YYNGEE. There are 13 residues in the CDR3. The CDR3 sequence: CASSGGGRYEQYF. Here the CDR3 DNA reads TGTGCCAGCAGCGGGGGGGGACGCTACGAGCAGTACTTC.

The rearrangement links TRBV7-2 to TRBJ2-5; 10 bases align to TRBD2. The germline gives CDR1 SGHTA, CDR2 FQGNSA. V shed 2 bases and J 2 bases; nucleotides not matched to a gene: 5. The CDR3 consists of 16 residues. The CDR3 DNA reads TGTGCCAGCAGCTTACTAGCGGGGGAATGGCAAGAGACCCAGTACTTC. It specifies CASSLLAGEWQETQYF. Drawing the rest from reference TRBV7-2 and TRBJ2-5, the complete variable domain is GAGVSQSPSNKVTEKGKDVELRCDPISGHTALYWYRQSLGQGLEFLIYFQGNSAPDKSGLPSDRFSAERTGGSVSTLTIQRTQQEDSAVYLCASSLLAGEWQETQYFGPGTRLLVL.

The chain joins TRBV27 to TRBJ2-7, with TRBD1 matching 8 bases. CDR1 is MNHEY and CDR2 is SMNVEV in the germline V gene (reference sequence). Losses at the gene ends were 0 bases for V and 2 bases for J; bases not matched to a gene: 6. CDR3 length: 16 amino acids. In nucleotides, the CDR3 is TGTGCCAGCAGTTTATCATGGGGGGACAGGCCCTACGAGCAGTACTTC. Its protein is CASSLSWGDRPYEQYF.

This clone was found once. The rearrangement links TRBV29-1 to TRBJ2-1; tentative D call: TRBD1 (6 bases). Trimming pared 4 bases from V and 4 bases from J, leaving 20 bases between. CDR3 length: 16 amino acids. The germline V gene encodes CDR1 SQVTM and CDR2 ANQGSEA. The CDR3: CSVVQGHSGVYNEQFF. The CDR3 coding sequence is TGCAGCGTTGTGCAGGGGCACTCGGGTGTATACAATGAGCAGTTCTTC.

V gene TRBV15 combines with J gene TRBJ1-2; no reliable D call. V was shortened by 4 bases and J by 1 base, with 10 bases between the two germline ends. The CDR3 contains 14 residues. From germline, CDR1 is LNHNV and CDR2 YYDKDF (reference sequence). DNA for the CDR3: TGTGCCACCAGCACCGTGAGCTTTAACTATGGCTACACCTTC. Encoded protein: CATSTVSFNYGYTF.

The sample holds a few counts of this clone. The chain has TRBV18 and TRBJ2-3; no definite D call. Germline CDR1 and CDR2: KGHSH and LQKENI. The CDR3 length is 12 residues. Trimming took off 6 bases at V and 6 bases at J, with 10 bases between the two ends. DNA of the CDR3: TGTGCCAGCTCGGGAATCGATGATACGCAGTATTTT. Translated, it gives CASSGIDDTQYF.

This sequence joins TRBV27 and TRBJ1-1; D is possibly TRBD1 (5 bases). Germline-derived CDR1 and CDR2 are MNHEY and SMNVEV (reference sequence). CDR3 length: 14 amino acids. The V and J ends lost 7 bases and 2 bases respectively, with 14 bases between them. The CDR3 reads CASNRRGFNTEAFF. CDR3 bases: TGTGCCAGCAACCGTCGGGGGTTCAACACTGAAGCTTTCTTT.

This chain joins TRBV30 and TRBJ1-1; tentative D call: TRBD1 (6 bases). V shed 3 bases and J shed 1 base, with 18 bases lying between them. CDR1 is GTSNPN and CDR2 is SVGIG in the germline V gene (reference sequence). This CDR3 comprises 16 residues. The CDR3 DNA sequence: TGTGCCTGGAGCACCCCCAGGGGAGGGCGGAACACTGAAGCTTTCTTT. Translated: CAWSTPRGGRNTEAFF.

V and J are TRBV7-6 and TRBJ1-1; D gene unclear. The germline V gene encodes CDR1 SGHVS and CDR2 FNYEAQ. Between the trimmed V and J ends, which lost 3 bases and 3 bases, there was a span of 11 bases. The CDR3 has 14 amino acids. The chain's CDR3 is CASSFGGIDTEAFF. The CDR3 DNA follows: TGTGCCAGCAGCTTTGGAGGGATCGACACTGAAGCTTTCTTT.

The rearrangement joins TRBV5-8 to TRBJ2-7, with a weak D call TRBD1 (6 bases). Germline assignment: CDR1 SGHTS and CDR2 YDEGEE. The CDR3 has 14 residues. Trimming pared 2 bases from V and 2 bases from J, leaving 11 bases between. The CDR3 loop is CASSLQGSPYEQYF. The CDR3 DNA follows: TGTGCCAGCAGCTTACAGGGTAGTCCCTACGAGCAGTACTTC.

The chain carries TRBV9 and TRBJ2-1; the match to TRBD2 covers 7 bases. V shed 3 bases and J 0 bases; nucleotides not matched to a gene: 3. Germline lookup yields CDR1 SGDLS and CDR2 YYNGEE. The CDR3 loop spans 15 amino acids. CDR3 in amino acids: CASSASGISYNEQFF. Written as DNA, the CDR3 is TGTGCCAGCAGCGCGAGCGGGATCTCCTACAATGAGCAGTTCTTC.

The chain carries TRBV12-5 and TRBJ2-1; TRBD1 is a possible D gene (5 bases). The germline CDR1 and CDR2 sequences are LGHNT and FRNRAP. CDR3 length: 17 amino acids. V dropped 0 bases and J dropped 3 bases, with 15 bases sitting between them. CDR3 amino acids: CASGLVLGQGNYNEQFF. The CDR3 coding sequence is TGTGCTAGTGGTTTGGTCCTCGGGCAGGGAAACTACAATGAGCAGTTCTTC.

This chain uses TRBV14 with TRBJ2-2; maybe TRBD1 (6 bases). The CDR3 sequence is 16 residues long. Germline V gene data show CDR1 as SGHDN and CDR2 as FVKESK. Trimming left V 1 base short and J 5 bases short, with 14 bases between. The CDR3 here is CASSQAFDRITGELFF. The CDR3 DNA is TGTGCCAGCAGCCAAGCCTTCGACAGGATTACCGGGGAGCTGTTTTTT. Full variable domain (remainder filled in from reference TRBV14 and TRBJ2-2): EAGVTQFPSHSVIEKGQTVTLRCDPISGHDNLYWYRRVMGKEIKFLLHFVKESKQDESGMPNNRFLAERTGGTYSTLKVQPAELEDSGVYFCASSQAFDRITGELFFGEGSRLTVL.

V usage is TRBV27 and J usage is TRBJ2-7, with a possible D match to TRBD2 (5 bases). The CDR3 has 12 residues. Trimming cost V 6 bases and J 3 bases, with 9 bases left between them. Germline CDR1 and CDR2: MNHEY and SMNVEV (reference sequence). The CDR3 coding sequence is TGTGCCAGCAGCAACGGACTCTACGAGCAGTACTTC. It specifies CASSNGLYEQYF.

The chain is built from TRBV27 and TRBJ1-1; TRBD1 might be the D (5 bases). This CDR3 spans 12 amino acids. Germline loops: CDR1 MNHEY, CDR2 SMNVEV (reference sequence). Trimming left V 2 bases short and J 6 bases short, with 7 bases between. The CDR3 sequence is CASSLGGAEAFF. As DNA, the CDR3 is TGTGCCAGCAGTTTAGGGGGTGCTGAAGCTTTCTTT.

V usage is TRBV5-6 and J usage is TRBJ2-2; a weak D match, TRBD1 (6 bases). The germline V gene has CDR1 SGHDT and CDR2 YYEEEE. CDR3 length: 15 amino acids. Trimming shortened V by 2 bases and J by 2 bases, and 10 bases separated the two germline ends. The CDR3: CASSFGTHNTGELFF. Here the CDR3 DNA reads TGTGCCAGCAGCTTTGGGACACATAACACCGGGGAGCTGTTTTTT.

The rearrangement joins TRBV10-3 to TRBJ2-7; no clear D gene. The CDR3 sequence is 12 residues long. With 10 bases removed from V and 4 bases from J, the gap between germline ends came to 14 bases. CDR1 is ENHRY, CDR2 SYGVKD, per germline. The chain's CDR3 is CATQRSDYEQYF. CDR3 nucleotides: TGTGCCACCCAGAGGTCGGATTACGAGCAGTACTTC.

V and J are TRBV19 and TRBJ1-1; D perhaps matches TRBD1 (6 bases). The germline V and J ends were trimmed by 7 bases and 4 bases, with 13 bases remaining between them. This CDR3 contains 13 residues. The germline V gene encodes CDR1 LNHDA and CDR2 SQIVND (reference sequence). The CDR3 loop is CASTTGIITEAFF. CDR3 bases: TGTGCCAGTACTACAGGGATTATCACTGAAGCTTTCTTT.

Turning to this clone: Sequence at one end of the junction differs from germline and may be a read error. This chain connects TRBV7-7 to TRBJ2-7; no clear D gene. CDR3 length: 13 residues. Germline loops: CDR1 SSHAT, CDR2 FNYEAQ (reference sequence). This chain's CDR3 is CASSLEVHYEQYF. The DNA of the CDR3 is TGTGCTAGCAGCTTAGAGGTTCACTACGAGCAGTACTTC.

The chain recombines TRBV9 with TRBJ2-5; tentatively, D is TRBD1 (5 bases). V lost 0 bases, J lost 7 bases, and 10 bases lay in between. CDR1 SGDLS and CDR2 YYNGEE come from the germline V gene. This CDR3 is built from 13 residues. DNA for the CDR3: TGTGCCAGCAGCGTAGGGGGCGTAGGGACCCAGTACTTC. As protein: CASSVGGVGTQYF. Full variable domain (missing parts from reference TRBV9 and TRBJ2-5): DSGVTQTPKHLITATGQRVTLRCSPRSGDLSVYWYQQSLDQGLQFLIQYYNGEERAKGNILERFSAQQFPDLHSELNLSSLELGDSALYFCASSVGGVGTQYFGPGTRLLVL.

The chain employs TRBV28 and TRBJ2-5; TRBD2 agrees at 14 bases. The CDR3 consists of 20 residues. Trimming cost V 6 bases and J 5 bases; bases outside gene matches: 20. Looked up from germline, CDR1 is MDHEN and CDR2 is SYDVKM. This CDR3 is CASRSVRWGLAGVPGETQYF. In DNA form, the CDR3 reads TGTGCCAGCAGGTCCGTTCGATGGGGACTAGCGGGGGTGCCGGGGGAGACCCAGTACTTC.

The chain carries TRBV11-2 and TRBJ1-2; possibly TRBD1 for D (6 bases). Trimming left V 6 bases short and J 0 bases short, with 14 bases between. The CDR3 runs to 15 residues. Looked up from germline, CDR1 is SGHAT and CDR2 is FQNNGV. CDR3 in amino acids: CASSRSGDTNYGYTF. Here the CDR3 DNA reads TGTGCCAGCAGTAGATCAGGGGACACTAACTATGGCTACACCTTC.